Following are 28 T cell receptor beta chains from one sample sequenced in a study of T cell responses to AZD1222 COVID-19 vaccine. The protocol was immunoSEQ multiplex PCR, while the TCRdb copy is restricted to in-frame clones and leaves out a portion. The table shows 65,000 to 75,000 clones, with 65% to 90% occurring only once. This material consisted of peripheral blood, taken on day 0 of AZD1222 vaccination. These receptors were taken from an adult in good health.

The chain has TRBV7-6 and TRBJ2-5; D is perhaps TRBD1 or TRBD2 (5 bases each). Germline V gives CDR1 SGHVS, CDR2 FNYEAQ. V lost 1 base to trimming and J lost 4 bases, with 16 bases between them. The CDR3 runs to 16 residues. The CDR3 protein is CASSLDAFGAGETQYF. As DNA, the CDR3 is TGTGCCAGCAGCTTAGACGCCTTCGGGGCAGGAGAGACCCAGTACTTC.

The J gene is TRBJ2-7, the V gene TRBV21-1. TRBV21-1 is a pseudogene locus. The CDR3 totals 12 residues. CDR3: CASSKGKAEQYF. In DNA, the CDR3 is TGTGCCAGCAGCAAGGGAAAGGCCGAGCAGTACTTC.

V is TRBV9 and J is TRBJ1-4, with D hard to call. Looked up from germline, CDR1 is SGDLS and CDR2 is YYNGEE. Deletions cut 0 bases from V and 2 bases from J, with 14 bases between. CDR3 size: 17 residues. The CDR3: CASSVGAGGATNEKLFF. The CDR3 DNA sequence: TGTGCCAGCAGCGTAGGCGCAGGCGGCGCCACTAATGAAAAACTGTTTTTT.

The chain recombines TRBV10-3 with TRBJ1-1; TRBD1 is a possible D gene (5 bases). CDR1 is ENHRY and CDR2 is SYGVKD in the germline V gene. V was cut by 0 bases and J by 3 bases, with 17 bases left in between. This CDR3 contains 17 residues. This CDR3 reads CAISESKEGLRHTEAFF. The CDR3 bases are TGTGCCATCAGTGAGTCGAAGGAGGGGTTAAGGCACACTGAAGCTTTCTTT.

This chain links TRBV3-1 (or the pseudogene TRBV3-2) with TRBJ2-7; maybe TRBD2 (7 bases). The V gene's germline CDR1 is LGHDT and CDR2 YNNKEL (reference sequence). Trimming left V 1 base short and J 6 bases short, with 16 bases between. The CDR3 length is 15 residues. The CDR3 region has the DNA TGTGCCAGCAGCCAAGTTGCGCGGGGGCGGCCCGAGCAGTACTTC. Residues: CASSQVARGRPEQYF.

The rearrangement links TRBV12-3 or TRBV12-4 to TRBJ1-1, with no clear D. V lost 8 bases to trimming and J lost 1 base, with 11 bases between them. The CDR3 has 13 residues. The CDR3 is CASSLTPNTEAFF. In nucleotides, the CDR3 is TGTGCCAGCTCCTTAACCCCGAACACTGAAGCTTTCTTT.

This clone was picked up one time. V gene TRBV5-5 combines with J gene TRBJ2-3; D is undetermined. The V gene's germline CDR1 is SGHKS and CDR2 YYEKEE (reference sequence). CDR3 length: 12 residues. The V gene lost 0 bases and the J gene lost 6 bases, with 5 bases spanning the gap. The CDR3 DNA follows: TGTGCCAGCAGCTTGGAAGGGGATACGCAGTATTTT. This gives the protein CASSLEGDTQYF.

The chain employs TRBV7-9 and TRBJ1-5; the D is unclear. CDR3 size: 12 residues. V was cut by 7 bases and J by 2 bases, with 6 bases left in between. Germline V gene sequence: CDR1 SEHNR, CDR2 FQNEAQ (reference sequence). CDR3 loop: CASNTGNQPQHF. CDR3 sequence (DNA): TGTGCCAGCAATACCGGCAATCAGCCCCAGCATTTT.

The gene calls are TRBV20-1 and TRBJ1-2; D ambiguous. Trimming left V 3 bases short and J 7 bases short, with 12 bases between. CDR1 DFQATT and CDR2 SNEGSKA come from the germline V gene (reference sequence). The CDR3 totals 12 residues. The CDR3 DNA sequence: TGCAGTGCTAGTGCGCCCTATGTTGGCTACACCTTC. It encodes CSASAPYVGYTF.

The chain has TRBV3-1 (or the pseudogene TRBV3-2) and TRBJ2-6; D is undetermined. The germline V gene has CDR1 LGHDT and CDR2 YNNKEL (reference sequence). The CDR3 is made up of 15 amino acids. Deletions cut 4 bases from V and 0 bases from J, with 7 bases between. CDR3 DNA sequence: TGTGCCAGCAGCCGCTCGGGCTCTGGGGCCAACGTCCTGACTTTC. Residues: CASSRSGSGANVLTF.

The count of this clone is one. The rearrangement links TRBV2 to TRBJ2-3; possibly TRBD1 or TRBD2 for D (5 bases each). Looked up from germline, CDR1 is SNHLY and CDR2 is FYNNEI. The V end was cut by 3 bases, the J end by 4 bases, with 11 bases between. The CDR3 contains 14 residues. The CDR3 region has the DNA TGTGCCAGCAGTGAGGGACCCCCGCCAGATACGCAGTATTTT. Amino acids: CASSEGPPPDTQYF.

A single count supports this clone. The CDR3 coding sequence is TGTGCCAGCAGTTACGAGACAGGGGCAGGCAATCAGCCCCAGCATTTT. This encodes CASSYETGAGNQPQHF. The genes are TRBV6-2 or TRBV6-3 and TRBJ1-5, with 8 bases fitting TRBD1. Germline V gene lookup returns CDR1 MNHEY and CDR2 SVGEGT. CDR3 size: 16 residues. V shed 2 bases and J 2 bases; nucleotides not matched to a gene: 5.

The chain is built from TRBV4-2 and TRBJ1-1, with D perhaps TRBD1 (6 bases). V was cut by 4 bases and J by 10 bases, with 22 bases left in between. CDR1 LGHNA and CDR2 YNFKEQ come from the germline V gene. This CDR3 contains 15 residues. CDR3 nucleotides: TGTGCCAGCAGCCCGGGACAAACTCAACCCTCGACAGCTTTCTTT. It codes for CASSPGQTQPSTAFF.

The chain uses TRBV7-3 and TRBJ1-2, with D possibly TRBD1 on 5 matching bases. CDR1 is SGHTA and CDR2 is FQGTGA in the germline V gene. The germline V and J ends were trimmed by 6 bases and 6 bases, with 14 bases remaining between them. CDR3 length: 13 amino acids. The CDR3 DNA reads TGTGCCAGCAGGTTTGGGACGGATGATGGCTACACCTTC. Translated, it gives CASRFGTDDGYTF.

V is TRBV5-5 and J is TRBJ1-1, with 9 bases lining up with TRBD1. This CDR3 contains 16 residues. CDR1 is SGHKS and CDR2 is YYEKEE in the germline V gene (reference sequence). The V and J ends lost 2 bases and 4 bases, in that order; junction bases with no gene match: 9. The CDR3 DNA reads TGTGCCAGCAGCTTAGGACAGGGGTCCCTTCTCACTGAAGCTTTCTTT. Its protein is CASSLGQGSLLTEAFF.

This rearrangement joins TRBV6-1 to TRBJ1-5; no definite D call. V lost 4 bases, J lost 1 base, and 14 bases lay in between. The CDR3 covers 16 residues. Germline CDR1 reads MNHNS; CDR2 reads SASEGT. The chain's CDR3 is CASSGVGGLSNQPQHF. CDR3 nucleotides: TGTGCCAGCAGTGGAGTAGGAGGTTTGAGCAATCAGCCCCAGCATTTT.

The chain employs TRBV30 and TRBJ2-2, with 12 bases identical to TRBD2. The germline V gene encodes CDR1 GTSNPN and CDR2 SVGIG (reference sequence). The CDR3 runs to 17 residues. With 0 bases clipped from V and 0 bases from J, the junction kept 2 bases outside the gene matches. Here the CDR3 DNA reads TGTGCCTGGAGTGTCGGGACTAGCGGGCCGAACACCGGGGAGCTGTTTTTT. Residues: CAWSVGTSGPNTGELFF. Based on the CDR3 plus reference TRBV30 and TRBJ2-2, the full variable domain is SQTIHQWPATLVQPVGSPLSLECTVEGTSNPNLYWYRQAAGRGLQLLFYSVGIGQISSEVPQNLSASRPQDRQFILSSKKLLLSDSGFYLCAWSVGTSGPNTGELFFGEGSRLTVL.

The chain employs TRBV4-3 and TRBJ1-1; D gene unclear. The germline gives CDR1 LGHNA, CDR2 YSLEER. The CDR3 extends over 16 amino acids. Trimming left V 0 bases short and J 4 bases short, with 15 bases between. The CDR3 is CASSQDSGLRGTEAFF. CDR3 bases: TGCGCCAGCAGCCAAGATAGTGGTCTTCGGGGCACTGAAGCTTTCTTT.

The V gene is TRBV6-5, the J gene TRBJ1-3, with D unresolved. This CDR3 is 15 amino acids long. CDR1 is MNHEY, CDR2 SVGAGI, per germline. Trimming cost V 0 bases and J 2 bases, with 8 bases left between them. The CDR3: CASSYSRSTGNTIYF. The CDR3 bases are TGTGCCAGCAGTTACTCGAGATCCACTGGAAACACCATATATTTT.

There are many counts of this clone. The genes are TRBV4-1 and TRBJ2-2; 11 nucleotides line up with TRBD1. The V gene end was trimmed by 3 bases and the J gene end by 4 bases; junction bases not matched to a gene: 7. CDR1 MGHRA and CDR2 YSYEKL come from the germline V gene. CDR3 length: 17 residues. The CDR3 spells CASSQGSGTGGTGELFF. Here the CDR3 DNA reads TGCGCCAGCAGCCAGGGCTCCGGGACAGGGGGCACCGGGGAGCTGTTTTTT.

The gene calls are TRBV5-4 and TRBJ2-2; D gene unclear. The CDR3 is made up of 15 amino acids. V lost 4 bases to trimming and J lost 0 bases, with 10 bases between them. CDR1 SGHNT and CDR2 YYREEE come from the germline V gene (reference sequence). The CDR3 region has the DNA TGTGCCAGCAGCCCGGCACCAACGAACACCGGGGAGCTGTTTTTT. It yields the protein CASSPAPTNTGELFF.

The chain has TRBV18 and TRBJ1-2; the D gene is possibly TRBD1 (6 bases). Germline V gene lookup returns CDR1 KGHSH and CDR2 LQKENI. With 1 base removed from V and 7 bases from J, the gap between germline ends came to 13 bases. The CDR3 loop spans 14 amino acids. For the CDR3, the DNA is TGTGCCAGCTCACCACGGGACACTAGGAGTGGCTACACCTTC. Its translation is CASSPRDTRSGYTF.

This sequence joins TRBV11-3 and TRBJ2-2; D remains unclear. Germline lookup yields CDR1 SGHNT and CDR2 YENEEA. V gave up 1 base and J gave up 5 bases, with 11 bases separating them. This CDR3 has 15 residues. The CDR3 loop reads CASSLGPGRTGELFF. CDR3 DNA sequence: TGTGCCAGCAGCTTAGGACCCGGTCGGACCGGGGAGCTGTTTTTT.

The J gene is TRBJ2-7, the V gene TRBV19; the D gene is possibly TRBD2 (6 bases). CDR1 and CDR2 from the germline V gene are LNHDA and SQIVND (reference sequence). V lost 1 base, J lost 5 bases, and 15 bases lay in between. The CDR3 runs to 15 residues. The CDR3 region has the DNA TGTGCCAGTAGTATAGGCGGAGGGAACCTTAACGAGCAGTACTTC. Residues: CASSIGGGNLNEQYF.

The chain links TRBV27 to TRBJ1-4, with 9 bases identical to TRBD1. The CDR3 runs 17 residues. Germline V gene lookup returns CDR1 MNHEY and CDR2 SMNVEV (reference sequence). V was pared by 6 bases and J by 0 bases, with 8 bases of the junction left unmatched. CDR3 coding DNA: TGTGCCAGCAGACCTTACAGGGGGCTTGCAACTAATGAAAAACTGTTTTTT. This sequence encodes CASRPYRGLATNEKLFF. Full variable domain (missing parts from reference TRBV27 and TRBJ1-4): EAQVTQNPRYLITVTGKKLTVTCSQNMNHEYMSWYRQDPGLGLRQIYYSMNVEVTDKGDVPEGYKVSRKEKRNFPLILESPSPNQTSLYFCASRPYRGLATNEKLFFGSGTQLSVL.

The V gene is TRBV2, the J gene TRBJ1-2; maybe TRBD1 (6 bases). The V gene lost 8 bases and the J gene lost 5 bases, with 18 bases spanning the gap. Germline V gives CDR1 SNHLY, CDR2 FYNNEI. This CDR3 is built from 14 residues. The CDR3 is CASRLEGGFYGYTF. The CDR3 DNA reads as TGTGCCAGCCGATTAGAAGGGGGTTTTTATGGCTACACCTTC.

Relative to its sample, this clone is medium-sized. The sample contains more than one DNA sequence encoding this CDR3. This CDR3 reads CASSSVYEQYF. DNA for the CDR3: TGTGCCAGCAGCTCCGTCTACGAGCAGTACTTC. This chain connects TRBV7-9 to TRBJ2-7; D gene ambiguous. The CDR3 covers 11 residues. Germline CDR1 SEHNR, CDR2 FQNEAQ (reference sequence). V lost 4 bases to trimming and J lost 3 bases, with 4 bases between them.

The V and J genes are TRBV11-2 and TRBJ2-1; 7 positions agree with TRBD2. Germline V lookup: CDR1 SGHAT, CDR2 FQNNGV. The V and J ends lost 5 bases and 7 bases, in that order; junction bases with no gene match: 14. The CDR3 totals 16 residues. The CDR3 loop is CASSISSGEGWNEQFF. CDR3 DNA sequence: TGTGCCAGCAGCATTTCAAGCGGGGAGGGTTGGAATGAGCAGTTCTTC. The full variable domain, rest sourced from reference TRBV11-2 and TRBJ2-1, is EAGVAQSPRYKIIEKRQSVAFWCNPISGHATLYWYQQILGQGPKLLIQFQNNGVVDDSQLPKDRFSAERLKGVDSTLKIQPAKLEDSAVYLCASSISSGEGWNEQFFGPGTRLTVL.